The 10 T cell receptor beta chains below were found in one sample sequenced in a study of sequential checkpoint blockade in melanoma. Using immunoSEQ multiplex PCR, the repertoire was profiled, and TCRdb retains in-frame clones only, with some absent. Among about 37,000 clones listed, around 32% were seen once. Treatment: randomized to nivolumab then ipilimumab (arm A) or the reverse (arm B). This material consisted of tumor tissue (inferred from file names), taken from a patient given nivolumab and ipilimumab in sequence. The source of these receptors is a human donor with melanoma.

The rearrangement joins TRBV19 to TRBJ2-5; 8 positions match TRBD1. Germline V gene data show CDR1 as LNHDA and CDR2 as SQIVND (reference sequence). The CDR3 runs to 14 residues. J was trimmed by 7 bases and V by 6 bases; bases with no gene match: 10. CDR3 DNA sequence: TGTGCCAGTAGGAGCTCCGGACAGGGAGGGACCCAGTACTTC. This encodes CASRSSGQGGTQYF. Complete variable domain (other parts from reference TRBV19 and TRBJ2-5): DGGITQSPKYLFRKEGQNVTLSCEQNLNHDAMYWYRQDPGQGLRLIYYSQIVNDFQKGDIAEGYSVSREKKESFPLTVTSAQKNPTAFYLCASRSSGQGGTQYFGPGTRLLVL.

V gene TRBV6-8 combines with J gene TRBJ1-2; D call uncertain. The CDR3 has 14 amino acids. V dropped 0 bases and J dropped 7 bases, with 12 bases sitting between them. Germline V lookup: CDR1 MNHGY, CDR2 SAAAGT. The CDR3 region is CASSYSVSTVGYTF. CDR3 sequence (DNA): TGTGCCAGCAGTTACTCGGTCAGCACCGTTGGCTACACCTTC.

CDR3 sequence reads: CATTGPNTEAFF. Written as DNA, the CDR3 is TGTGCCACCACGGGTCCGAACACTGAAGCTTTCTTT. The chain recombines TRBV6-8 with TRBJ1-1, with D unresolved. V dropped 10 bases and J dropped 1 base, with 10 bases sitting between them. Per germline, CDR1 MNHGY and CDR2 SAAAGT. CDR3 length: 12 amino acids.

This chain connects TRBV7-5 to TRBJ2-1; TRBD1, the table's D call, lacks a check against the DNA. TRBV7-5 is a pseudogene. The CDR3 consists of 16 residues. The CDR3 spells CASSSTGGNTHNEQFF. DNA of the CDR3: TGTGCCAGCAGCTCCACAGGGGGCAACACACACAATGAGCAGTTCTTC.

The J gene is TRBJ1-6, the V gene TRBV6-8; 7 nucleotides agree with TRBD1. CDR3 length: 15 amino acids. Germline V gene lookup returns CDR1 MNHGY and CDR2 SAAAGT. V trimming: 6 bases; J trimming: 0 bases; junction bases outside the gene matches: 2. CDR3 sequence: CASRQGSSYNSPLHF. CDR3 coding DNA: TGTGCCAGCAGACAGGGGTCCTCCTATAATTCACCCCTCCACTTT.

V usage is TRBV7-6 and J usage is TRBJ2-3, with TRBD2 matching 10 bases. This CDR3 region has 14 residues. Germline-derived CDR1 and CDR2 are SGHVS and FNYEAQ. Trimming cost V 5 bases and J 3 bases; bases outside gene matches: 2. Here the CDR3 DNA reads TGTGCCAGCAGCAAGACTAGCGGGACAGATACGCAGTATTTT. It translates to CASSKTSGTDTQYF. The entire variable domain, with the rest obtained from reference TRBV7-6 and TRBJ2-3, is as follows: GAGVSQSPRYKVTKRGQDVALRCDPISGHVSLYWYRQALGQGPEFLTYFNYEAQQDKSGLPNDRFSAERPEGSISTLTIQRTEQRDSAMYRCASSKTSGTDTQYFGPGTRLTVL.

The table lists this clone with many counts. For the CDR3, the DNA is TGTGCCAGCAGTTACATGACGGTGGGGGGGCTCTTCTACGAGCAGTACTTC. Translated: CASSYMTVGGLFYEQYF. The rearrangement links TRBV6-8 to TRBJ2-7, with a possible D match to TRBD2 (7 bases). The CDR3 contains 17 residues. Germline V gene sequence: CDR1 MNHGY, CDR2 SAAAGT. V was trimmed by 2 bases and J by 3 bases, leaving 20 bases between them.

The chain couples TRBV6-8 to TRBJ2-3; a possible D gene is TRBD2 (5 bases). V lost 2 bases, J lost 3 bases, and 15 bases lay in between. The CDR3 is made up of 16 amino acids. Germline CDR1 and CDR2: MNHGY and SAAAGT. The CDR3 protein is CASSYLAGEVTDTQYF. DNA for the CDR3: TGTGCCAGCAGTTACCTTGCGGGCGAAGTTACAGATACGCAGTATTTT.

CDR3 amino acids: CASSLESAGIVNEQFF. Written as DNA, the CDR3 is TGTGCCAGCAGCTTGGAGTCTGCAGGGATAGTTAATGAGCAGTTCTTC. J is TRBJ2-1 and V is TRBV11-3; TRBD1 is a possible D gene (5 bases). From germline, CDR1 is SGHNT and CDR2 YENEEA. V was trimmed by 3 bases and J by 7 bases, leaving 19 bases between them. This CDR3 region has 16 residues.

This chain uses TRBV11-3 with TRBJ2-2; tentative D call: TRBD1 (5 bases). Germline CDR1 SGHNT, CDR2 YENEEA. This CDR3 comprises 15 residues. Deletions cut 5 bases from V and 0 bases from J, with 10 bases between. The CDR3 region is CASSPPTANTGELFF. DNA of the CDR3: TGTGCCAGCAGCCCCCCGACAGCGAACACCGGGGAGCTGTTTTTT.